These 27 T cell receptor beta chains were all obtained from the same sample, sequenced in a study of blood T cells in healthy people across ages. Combining a sample-barcoded 5' primer with a J-beta primer mix, a second PCR ran for roughly 7 to 12 cycles. MiXCR was run by TCRdb on the 5' RACE reads, yielding one entry per CDR3 protein. The table has under 800,000 distinct CDR3 sequences, roughly 47% seen once. The sample consisted of blood. These receptors all stem from a woman aged 55-70 years in good health.

V gene TRBV5-4 combines with J gene TRBJ2-1, with D uncertain. Germline CDR1 and CDR2: SGHNT and YYREEE (reference sequence). Trimming shortened V by 1 base and J by 3 bases, and 8 bases separated the two germline ends. This CDR3 is 14 amino acids long. This CDR3 reads CASSLQEFYNEQFF. The DNA for the CDR3 is TGTGCCAGCAGCTTGCAGGAGTTCTACAATGAGCAGTTCTTC.

The chain recombines TRBV7-3 with TRBJ2-3, with D possibly matching TRBD1 (6 bases). The V gene lost 4 bases and the J gene lost 0 bases, with 14 bases spanning the gap. Germline CDR1 reads SGHTA; CDR2 reads FQGTGA. The CDR3 sequence is 16 residues long. CDR3 in DNA: TGTGCCAGCAGCTACCTGGCCCAGGGGAGCACAGATACGCAGTATTTT. Encoded protein: CASSYLAQGSTDTQYF.

This clonotype has only one observation. A much bigger clone sits one base away, suggesting this may be a read error. The rearrangement links TRBV29-1 to TRBJ2-1, with D unclear. CDR1 is SQVTM, CDR2 ANQGSEA, per germline. V was cut by 6 bases and J by 3 bases, with 15 bases left in between. The CDR3 sequence is 14 residues long. CDR3 region: CSVETTGGYNEQFF. Written as DNA, the CDR3 is TGCAGCGTCGAAACGACTGGCGGCTACAATGAGCAGTTCTTC.

This clonotype was detected only a few times. The chain has TRBV28 and TRBJ2-7, with D uncertain. There are 15 residues in the CDR3. The germline V gene has CDR1 MDHEN and CDR2 SYDVKM. Trimming cost V 5 bases and J 2 bases, with 16 bases left between them. The CDR3 region has the DNA TGTGCCAGCAGTCTCTCCCCCGCGGCGACCTACGAGCAGTACTTC. Its protein product is CASSLSPAATYEQYF. The variable domain in full, completed from reference TRBV28 and TRBJ2-7, reads DVKVTQSSRYLVKRTGEKVFLECVQDMDHENMFWYRQDPGLGLRLIYFSYDVKMKEKGDIPEGYSVSREKKERFSLILESASTNQTSMYLCASSLSPAATYEQYFGPGTRLTVT.

The CDR3 protein is CSASGLAGGSSTDTQYF. The CDR3 bases are TGCAGTGCCTCCGGACTAGCGGGAGGGTCGAGCACAGATACGCAGTATTTT. This chain joins TRBV20-1 and TRBJ2-3; 15 bases match TRBD2. There are 17 residues in the CDR3. Germline assignment: CDR1 DFQATT and CDR2 SNEGSKA (reference sequence). J gave up 0 bases and V 6 bases, and 7 bases lay outside the gene matches.

The rearrangement joins TRBV28 to TRBJ2-1; D is unresolved. The V gene's germline CDR1 is MDHEN and CDR2 SYDVKM. V was shortened by 3 bases and J by 6 bases, with 18 bases between the two germline ends. The CDR3 covers 16 residues. CDR3: CASSFLGVTLCNEQFF. In nucleotides, the CDR3 is TGTGCCAGCAGTTTTCTAGGTGTCACACTATGCAATGAGCAGTTCTTC.

About this clonotype: This clone may be a read error of a much larger clone one base away. V is TRBV29-1 and J is TRBJ2-4; TRBD1 agrees at 9 bases. CDR1 and CDR2 from the germline V gene are SQVTM and ANQGSEA. The CDR3 runs to 13 residues. In nucleotides, the CDR3 is TGCAGAGCTACCGGGACAGGGCCCAATGAGCAGTACTTC. It translates to CRATGTGPNEQYF.

This clonotype was detected only once. The chain couples TRBV29-1 to TRBJ2-1; D call uncertain. CDR3 size: 11 residues. Germline V gene lookup returns CDR1 SQVTM and CDR2 ANQGSEA. Trimming cost V 2 bases and J 7 bases, with 6 bases left between them. The DNA for the CDR3 is TGCAGCGTTGAATTGGGGAATGAGCAGTTCTTC. Translation gives CSVELGNEQFF.

This rearrangement joins TRBV2 to TRBJ2-1, with TRBD2 matching 7 bases. V was pared by 4 bases and J by 2 bases, with 5 bases of the junction left unmatched. The CDR3 length is 15 residues. CDR1 SNHLY and CDR2 FYNNEI come from the germline V gene. The CDR3 spells CASSGLAVPYNEQFF. The CDR3 nucleotides are TGTGCCAGCAGTGGCCTAGCGGTCCCCTACAATGAGCAGTTCTTC.

The gene calls are TRBV20-1 and TRBJ2-7, with 11 bases identical to TRBD2. The J segment lost 4 bases and the V segment lost 6 bases, leaving 5 bases of the junction unmatched. Germline assignment: CDR1 DFQATT and CDR2 SNEGSKA (reference sequence). The CDR3 contains 13 residues. CDR3 in amino acids: CSAQTSGSYEQYF. For the CDR3, the DNA is TGCAGTGCCCAAACTAGCGGGAGTTACGAGCAGTACTTC.

The genes are TRBV5-1 and TRBJ2-6; D could derive from TRBD1 or TRBD2 (5 bases each). Germline CDR1 is SGHRS and CDR2 is YFSETQ. Deletions cut 4 bases from V and 0 bases from J, with 11 bases between. This CDR3 is built from 16 residues. CDR3 in DNA: TGCGCCAGCAGCACTACCGGGACCTCTGGGGCCAACGTCCTGACTTTC. Its translation: CASSTTGTSGANVLTF.

This clonotype was recorded a few times. The rearrangement uses TRBV20-1 and TRBJ2-1, with D perhaps matching TRBD2 (7 bases). The CDR3 consists of 15 residues. Looked up from germline, CDR1 is DFQATT and CDR2 is SNEGSKA (reference sequence). Trimming pared 3 bases from V and 2 bases from J, leaving 14 bases between. The CDR3 nucleotides are TGCAGTGCTAGTGTGCGAGGGGGGGCCTACAATGAGCAGTTCTTC. Translating it yields CSASVRGGAYNEQFF.

This clonotype was counted ten times or more. This chain links TRBV7-2 with TRBJ2-5; D unresolved. This CDR3 spans 12 amino acids. Trimming removed 3 bases from V and 5 bases from J, with 7 bases in between. The germline V gene has CDR1 SGHTA and CDR2 FQGNSA. CDR3 nucleotide sequence: TGTGCCAGCAGCTTCCGGCAGGAGACCCAGTACTTC. Protein: CASSFRQETQYF.

This clonotype came up a few times. The chain links TRBV14 to TRBJ2-1; the D call may be TRBD1 or TRBD2 (6 bases each). From germline, CDR1 is SGHDN and CDR2 FVKESK. The CDR3 spans 14 residues. Deletions cut 4 bases from V and 9 bases from J, with 16 bases between. CDR3 amino acids: CASSLDRGLGEQFF. The DNA of the CDR3 is TGTGCCAGCAGCCTCGACCGGGGGCTGGGTGAGCAGTTCTTC.

This clonotype was recorded a few times. V gene TRBV5-6 combines with J gene TRBJ2-1; D call uncertain. This CDR3 contains 13 residues. V was shortened by 4 bases and J by 3 bases, with 8 bases between the two germline ends. CDR1 is SGHDT, CDR2 YYEEEE, per germline. The DNA of the CDR3 is TGTGCCAGCAGCCCTGCCGACTACAATGAGCAGTTCTTC. It specifies CASSPADYNEQFF.

The rearrangement uses TRBV3-1 and TRBJ2-5; 8 bases are a match to TRBD1. The V gene end was trimmed by 4 bases and the J gene end by 5 bases; junction bases not matched to a gene: 6. Germline values: CDR1 LGHDT, CDR2 YNNKEL (reference sequence). The CDR3 totals 14 residues. CDR3: CASSPTGVGETQYF. The DNA for the CDR3 is TGTGCCAGCAGCCCGACAGGGGTAGGGGAGACCCAGTACTTC.

This clonotype was detected ten times or more. This rearrangement joins TRBV12-3 or TRBV12-4 to TRBJ2-7; D is ambiguous. The CDR3 has 13 amino acids. The V gene lost 3 bases and the J gene lost 2 bases, with 8 bases spanning the gap. The CDR3 loop is CASSFSETYEQYF. The CDR3 nucleotides are TGTGCCAGCAGTTTCTCTGAAACCTACGAGCAGTACTTC.

This clonotype was counted between two and nine times. The J gene is TRBJ2-3, the V gene TRBV20-1; D unclear. V lost 4 bases and J lost 3, with 5 bases in between. Germline V gene sequence: CDR1 DFQATT, CDR2 SNEGSKA (reference sequence). This CDR3 spans 11 amino acids. CDR3 coding DNA: TGCAGTGCTACCCGTACAGATACGCAGTATTTT. It yields the protein CSATRTDTQYF.

The V and J genes are TRBV11-2 and TRBJ2-7, with D possibly being TRBD1 or TRBD2 (6 bases each). Germline CDR1 is SGHAT and CDR2 is FQNNGV. CDR3 length: 16 residues. V lost 1 base, J lost 5 bases, and 18 bases lay in between. The CDR3 nucleotides are TGTGCCAGCAGCTTAGGCATAGGGGGGATAACGGACGAGCAGTACTTC. Translated: CASSLGIGGITDEQYF.

The chain combines TRBV6-5 with TRBJ2-3; 10 bases line up with TRBD2. Germline V CDR1 and CDR2: MNHEY, SVGAGI. This CDR3 is 15 amino acids long. With V trimmed by 5 bases and J by 1 base, 3 bases remained unmatched. The CDR3, as DNA: TGTGCCAGCAGTCGGAGCGGGGGGGGCACAGATACGCAGTATTTT. Translated: CASSRSGGGTDTQYF.

As regards this clonotype: Given a much more abundant clone one base away, this may be a read error. CDR3 bases: TGCAGTGCCACCCATGGGGGTGCCCTCGGAACCGGGGAGCTGTTTTTT. Protein sequence: CSATHGGALGTGELFF. V gene TRBV20-1 combines with J gene TRBJ2-2; D might be TRBD1 or TRBD2, each matching 5 bases. The germline V and J ends were trimmed by 6 bases and 5 bases, with 22 bases remaining between them. This CDR3 has 16 residues. The germline CDR1 and CDR2 sequences are DFQATT and SNEGSKA (reference sequence).

The chain combines TRBV20-1 with TRBJ1-4; 10 positions match TRBD1. The CDR3 runs to 15 residues. Germline lookup yields CDR1 DFQATT and CDR2 SNEGSKA (reference sequence). The junction had 6 bases not matched to a gene; V was cut back by 3 bases and J by 5 bases. CDR3 protein: CSARDPTGGNEKLFF. The CDR3, as DNA: TGCAGTGCTAGGGACCCGACAGGGGGCAATGAAAAACTGTTTTTT.

The genes are TRBV12-3 or TRBV12-4 and TRBJ2-7; 11 bases align to TRBD2. The V segment lost 6 bases and the J segment 1 base; nucleotides outside the gene matches: 5. The CDR3 has 15 amino acids. This CDR3 is CASSTSGGSSYEQYF. DNA for the CDR3: TGTGCCAGCAGCACTAGCGGGGGTTCGTCCTACGAGCAGTACTTC.

The chain combines TRBV11-3 with TRBJ2-1, with a weak D call TRBD2 (6 bases). Germline CDR1 is SGHNT and CDR2 is YENEEA. V was cut by 5 bases and J by 0 bases, with 17 bases left in between. The CDR3 totals 17 residues. This chain's CDR3 is CASSPGGAASSYNEQFF. In nucleotides, the CDR3 is TGTGCCAGCAGCCCCGGGGGAGCAGCGAGCTCCTACAATGAGCAGTTCTTC.

This clonotype was observed a few times. The chain uses TRBV7-2 and TRBJ2-7, with TRBD1 matching over 11 bases. CDR1 and CDR2 (germline): SGHTA, FQGNSA. The CDR3 loop spans 18 amino acids. The V and J ends lost 5 bases and 0 bases, in that order; junction bases with no gene match: 12. The CDR3 reads CASSPPGTGGFFSYEQYF. CDR3 nucleotides: TGTGCCAGCAGCCCCCCCGGGACAGGGGGTTTCTTCTCCTACGAGCAGTACTTC.

This chain connects TRBV20-1 to TRBJ1-1; D remains unclear. Trimming took off 0 bases at V and 1 base at J, with 9 bases between the two ends. Germline V lookup: CDR1 DFQATT, CDR2 SNEGSKA (reference sequence). CDR3 length: 14 amino acids. DNA for the CDR3: TGCAGTGCTAGAGATTCATTAGGGAACACTGAAGCTTTCTTT. It encodes CSARDSLGNTEAFF.

The chain employs TRBV6-5 and TRBJ2-5; 7 positions match TRBD1. The CDR3 covers 15 residues. V lost 4 bases and J lost 6; bases outside the gene matches: 11. CDR1 MNHEY and CDR2 SVGAGI come from the germline V gene. CDR3 sequence reads: CASSLGSDRVKTQYF. The CDR3 DNA follows: TGTGCCAGCAGTTTGGGGTCCGACAGGGTTAAGACCCAGTACTTC.